This T cell receptor beta chain emerged from a study of OX40 agonist ivuxolimab in advanced cancers. Sequencing was performed with immunoSEQ multiplex PCR; in TCRdb, only in-frame clones are kept and a portion is missing. The sample contains about 79,000 clones, about 92% of which appear only once. The V gene's germline CDR1 is SGHDT and CDR2 YYEEEE. The CDR3 sequence is 15 residues long. With 3 bases clipped from V and 11 bases from J, the junction kept 16 bases outside the gene matches. This clone was counted a few times. This clonotype originated in an adult with an advanced solid tumor such as melanoma, head and neck, liver or kidney cancer. The V call is TRBV5-6, the J call TRBJ1-2; 7 nucleotides line up with TRBD1. The sequences come from CD4+ or CD8+ T cells sorted from blood, collected in a trial of the OX40 agonist ivuxolimab. CDR3 protein: CASSSEGARGLAYTF. CDR3 coding DNA: TGTGCCAGCAGCTCAGAGGGGGCAAGGGGCCTCGCGTACACCTTC.